This TCR beta chain was sequenced in a study of blood T cell repertoires in COVID-19. Study at large: T cells, B-cell-depleted T cells, or PBMCs supplied cDNA or gDNA.

Germline V CDR1 and CDR2: SGHVS, FNYEAQ. This CDR3 contains 16 residues. V gave up 0 bases and J gave up 6 bases; unmatched junction bases: 8. Only in-frame clones appear in the TCRdb table, and some are missing; sequencing was by immunoSEQ multiplex PCR. Seen here are about 81,000 clones, 80% to 90% observed once, and the top ten hold 4.8%. Sequencing input: peripheral blood. The origin of this receptor is a woman aged 80 or over with acute or convalescent COVID-19. The chain combines TRBV7-6 with TRBJ2-1; 7 bases match TRBD2. CDR3 protein: CASSLANGGTRNEQFF. The CDR3 bases are TGTGCCAGCAGCTTAGCAAACGGGGGGACTCGCAATGAGCAGTTCTTC.